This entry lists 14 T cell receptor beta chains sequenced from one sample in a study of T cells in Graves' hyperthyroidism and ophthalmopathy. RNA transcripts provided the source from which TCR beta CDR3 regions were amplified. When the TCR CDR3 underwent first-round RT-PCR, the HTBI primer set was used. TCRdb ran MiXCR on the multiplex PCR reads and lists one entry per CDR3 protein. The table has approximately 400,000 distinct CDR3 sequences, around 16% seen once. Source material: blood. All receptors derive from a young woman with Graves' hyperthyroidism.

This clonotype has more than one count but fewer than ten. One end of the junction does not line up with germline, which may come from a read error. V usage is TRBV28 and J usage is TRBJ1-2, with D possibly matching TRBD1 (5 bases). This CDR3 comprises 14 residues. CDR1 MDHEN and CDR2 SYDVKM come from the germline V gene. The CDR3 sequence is CASSFQGHLYGNTF. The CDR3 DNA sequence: TGTGCCAGCAGTTTCCAAGGACACCTCTATGGCAACACCTTC.

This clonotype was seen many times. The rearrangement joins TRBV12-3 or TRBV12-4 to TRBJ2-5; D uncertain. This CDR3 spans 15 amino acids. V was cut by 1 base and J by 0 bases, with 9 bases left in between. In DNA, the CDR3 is TGTGCCAGCAGTTTAGTAGCCGAATACCAAGAGACCCAGTACTTC. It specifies CASSLVAEYQETQYF.

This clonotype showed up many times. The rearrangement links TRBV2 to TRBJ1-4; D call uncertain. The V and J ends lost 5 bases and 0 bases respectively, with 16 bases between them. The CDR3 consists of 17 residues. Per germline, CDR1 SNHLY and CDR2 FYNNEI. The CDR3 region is CASSPRVLLATNEKLFF. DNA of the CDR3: TGTGCCAGCAGTCCTAGGGTCCTCCTTGCAACTAATGAAAAACTGTTTTTT.

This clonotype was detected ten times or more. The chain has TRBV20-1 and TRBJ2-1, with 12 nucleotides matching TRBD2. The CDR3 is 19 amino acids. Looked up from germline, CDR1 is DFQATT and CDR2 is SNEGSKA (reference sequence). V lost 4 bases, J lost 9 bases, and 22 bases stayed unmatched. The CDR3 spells CSATSLGLAGRTYRGEQFF. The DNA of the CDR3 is TGCAGTGCTACTTCACTCGGACTAGCGGGGAGGACTTACCGGGGTGAGCAGTTCTTC.

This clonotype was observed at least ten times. In nucleotides, the CDR3 is TGTGCCAGCAGCCCGCCCGGGGCAGATACGCAGTATTTT. It translates to CASSPPGADTQYF. The rearrangement joins TRBV7-3 to TRBJ2-3, with a possible D match to TRBD2 (5 bases). V dropped 5 bases and J dropped 4 bases, with 10 bases sitting between them. This CDR3 is 13 amino acids long. Germline V CDR1 and CDR2: SGHTA, FQGTGA.

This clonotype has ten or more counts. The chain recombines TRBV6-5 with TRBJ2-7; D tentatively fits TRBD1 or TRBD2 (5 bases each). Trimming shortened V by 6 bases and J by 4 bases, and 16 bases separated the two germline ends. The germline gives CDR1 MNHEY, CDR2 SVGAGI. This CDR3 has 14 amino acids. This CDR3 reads CASSAGAGRYEQYF. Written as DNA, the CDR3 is TGTGCCAGCAGCGCCGGGGCAGGGAGATACGAGCAGTACTTC.

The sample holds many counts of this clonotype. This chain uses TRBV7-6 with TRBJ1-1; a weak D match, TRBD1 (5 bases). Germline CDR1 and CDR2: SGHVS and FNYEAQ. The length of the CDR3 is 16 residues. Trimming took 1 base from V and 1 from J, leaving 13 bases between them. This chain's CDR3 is CASSLVSGRPNTEAFF. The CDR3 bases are TGTGCCAGCAGCTTAGTCTCGGGACGTCCGAACACTGAAGCTTTCTTT.

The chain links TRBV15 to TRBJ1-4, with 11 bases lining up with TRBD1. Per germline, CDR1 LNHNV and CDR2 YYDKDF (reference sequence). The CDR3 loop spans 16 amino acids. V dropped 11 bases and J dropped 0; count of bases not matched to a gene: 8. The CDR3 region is CASGQGDETTNEKLFF. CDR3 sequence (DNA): TGTGCCTCGGGACAGGGGGATGAAACAACTAATGAAAAACTGTTTTTT.

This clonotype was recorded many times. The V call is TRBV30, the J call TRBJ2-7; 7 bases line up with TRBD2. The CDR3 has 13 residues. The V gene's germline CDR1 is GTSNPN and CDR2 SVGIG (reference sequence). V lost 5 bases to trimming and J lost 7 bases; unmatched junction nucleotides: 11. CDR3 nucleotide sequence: TGTGCCTGGGATTATACTCTGGGGGGGGAGCAGTACTTC. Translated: CAWDYTLGGEQYF.

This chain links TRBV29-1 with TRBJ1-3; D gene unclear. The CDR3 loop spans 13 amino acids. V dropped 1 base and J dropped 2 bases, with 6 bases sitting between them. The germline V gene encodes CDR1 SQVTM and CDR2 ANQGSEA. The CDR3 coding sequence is TGCAGCGTTGAAGCAGGCGCTGGAAACACCATATATTTT. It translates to CSVEAGAGNTIYF.

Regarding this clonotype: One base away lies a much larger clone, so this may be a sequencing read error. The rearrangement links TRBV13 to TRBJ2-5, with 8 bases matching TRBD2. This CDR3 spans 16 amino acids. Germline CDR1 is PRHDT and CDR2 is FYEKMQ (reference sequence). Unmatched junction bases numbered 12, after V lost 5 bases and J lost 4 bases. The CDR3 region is CASSPAGLAVGETQYF. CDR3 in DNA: TGTGCCAGCAGCCCAGCCGGACTAGCCGTGGGAGAGACCCAGTACTTC.

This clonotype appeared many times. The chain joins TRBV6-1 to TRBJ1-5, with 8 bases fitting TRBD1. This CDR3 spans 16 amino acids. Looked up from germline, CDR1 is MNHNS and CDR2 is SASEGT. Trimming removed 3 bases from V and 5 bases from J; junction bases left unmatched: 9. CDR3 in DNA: TGTGCCAGCAGTGACCTTGGGGAACAGGGGGATCAGCCCCAGCATTTT. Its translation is CASSDLGEQGDQPQHF.

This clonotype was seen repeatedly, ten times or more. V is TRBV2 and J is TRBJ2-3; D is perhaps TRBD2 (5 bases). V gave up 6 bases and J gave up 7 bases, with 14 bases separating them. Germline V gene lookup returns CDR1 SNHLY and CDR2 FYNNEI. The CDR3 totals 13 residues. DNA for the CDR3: TGTGCCAGCAGGGAGGAAAGGCGGTATACGCAGTATTTT. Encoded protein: CASREERRYTQYF.

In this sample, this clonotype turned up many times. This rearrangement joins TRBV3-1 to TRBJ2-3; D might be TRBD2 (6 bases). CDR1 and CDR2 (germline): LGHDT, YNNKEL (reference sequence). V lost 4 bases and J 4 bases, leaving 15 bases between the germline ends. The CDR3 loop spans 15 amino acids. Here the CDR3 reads CASSLSGTVPDTQYF. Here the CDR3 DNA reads TGTGCCAGCAGCCTCTCCGGGACTGTCCCAGATACGCAGTATTTT.